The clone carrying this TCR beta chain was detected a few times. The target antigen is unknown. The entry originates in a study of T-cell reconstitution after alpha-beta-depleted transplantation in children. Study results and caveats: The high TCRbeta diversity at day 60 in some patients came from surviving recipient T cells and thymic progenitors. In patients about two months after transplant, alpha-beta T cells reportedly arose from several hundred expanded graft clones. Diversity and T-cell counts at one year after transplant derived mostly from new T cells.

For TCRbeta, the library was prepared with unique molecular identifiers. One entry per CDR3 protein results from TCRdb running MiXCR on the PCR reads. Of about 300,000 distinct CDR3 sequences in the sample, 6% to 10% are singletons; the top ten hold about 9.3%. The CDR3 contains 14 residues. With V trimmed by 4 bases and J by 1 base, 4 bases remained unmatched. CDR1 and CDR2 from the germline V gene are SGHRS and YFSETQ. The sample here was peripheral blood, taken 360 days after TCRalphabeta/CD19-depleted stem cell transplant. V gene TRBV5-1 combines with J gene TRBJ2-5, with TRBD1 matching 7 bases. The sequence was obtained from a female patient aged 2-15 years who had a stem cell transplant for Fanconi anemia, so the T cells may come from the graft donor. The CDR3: CASSQTGTQETQYF. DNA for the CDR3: TGCGCCAGCAGCCAGACAGGGACCCAAGAGACCCAGTACTTC.